Listed here are 15 T cell receptor beta chains from one sample, sequenced in a study of blood T cell repertoires in COVID-19 (TCRdb year 2020). Receptor amplification or capture employed the immunoSEQ multiplex PCR assay. The clones in this table, taken by TCRdb from immuneACCESS, are in-frame only. Not every clone is retained; where verified, under half of the shortfall comes from an unresolved V gene, and the cause of the rest is unknown. Present in this sample are 95,000 to 150,000 clones, roughly 90% of which were seen just once. The ten biggest clones cover about 4.7% of the sample. Sequencing input: peripheral blood. The receptors shown here come from a man in his forties or fifties with acute or convalescent COVID-19.

The chain couples TRBV27 to TRBJ2-3; D remains unclear. The germline gives CDR1 MNHEY, CDR2 SMNVEV (reference sequence). CDR3 length: 16 amino acids. The V and J ends lost 6 bases and 1 base respectively, with 17 bases between them. CDR3 coding DNA: TGTGCCAGCAGATCCAAACTTATATTAGGCACAGATACGCAGTATTTT. Translating gives CASRSKLILGTDTQYF.

This sequence joins TRBV5-6 and TRBJ1-1; maybe TRBD1 (6 bases). This CDR3 spans 17 amino acids. The V gene lost 1 base and the J gene lost 2 bases, with 18 bases spanning the gap. Germline V lookup: CDR1 SGHDT, CDR2 YYEEEE. CDR3 region: CASSLTGIGWENTEAFF. CDR3 bases: TGTGCCAGCAGCTTGACAGGGATCGGGTGGGAAAACACTGAAGCTTTCTTT.

The chain employs TRBV19 and TRBJ1-4; 7 positions agree with TRBD1. Germline assignment: CDR1 LNHDA and CDR2 SQIVND (reference sequence). Germline trimming cut 3 bases from V and 7 bases from J; bases unmatched to any gene: 11. This CDR3 contains 16 residues. The CDR3 DNA follows: TGTGCCAGTAGTATGGCCGACAGGGCGCGGGGTGAAAAACTGTTTTTT. This encodes CASSMADRARGEKLFF.

The chain joins TRBV4-3 to TRBJ2-5, with a tentative D call TRBD2 (6 bases). Germline V gene lookup returns CDR1 LGHNA and CDR2 YSLEER. Deletions cut 1 base from V and 5 bases from J, with 14 bases between. The CDR3 is made up of 15 amino acids. CDR3 loop: CASSQAGGRTETQYF. CDR3 nucleotide sequence: TGCGCCAGCAGCCAAGCCGGGGGTCGAACGGAGACCCAGTACTTC.

Only a few counts were recorded for this clone. This rearrangement joins TRBV6-1 to TRBJ2-5; 9 nucleotides agree with TRBD2. There are 15 residues in the CDR3. Per the germline V gene, CDR1 is MNHNS and CDR2 is SASEGT. Unmatched junction bases numbered 5, after V lost 2 bases and J lost 4 bases. The CDR3, as DNA: TGTGCCAGCAGTGAAAGGCGGGGGGGCCCAGAGACCCAGTACTTC. It specifies CASSERRGGPETQYF.

The V call is TRBV5-6, the J call TRBJ2-1; TRBD2 agrees at 7 bases. CDR1 SGHDT and CDR2 YYEEEE come from the germline V gene. The CDR3 has 14 amino acids. V was pared by 4 bases and J by 5 bases, with 6 bases of the junction left unmatched. The CDR3 here is CASSVTSLNNEQFF. The CDR3 nucleotides are TGTGCCAGCAGCGTGACTAGCTTGAACAATGAGCAGTTCTTC.

The chain carries TRBV5-5 and TRBJ2-3; TRBD2 might be the D (5 bases). The CDR3 extends over 13 amino acids. V was clipped by 1 base and J by 6 bases, with 9 bases between them. Germline V gene lookup returns CDR1 SGHKS and CDR2 YYEKEE (reference sequence). CDR3 protein: CASSLRGVDTQYF. The DNA for the CDR3 is TGTGCCAGCAGCTTGCGGGGAGTGGATACGCAGTATTTT.

The gene calls are TRBV30 and TRBJ2-5, with 7 bases fitting TRBD1. The germline gives CDR1 GTSNPN, CDR2 SVGIG (reference sequence). The ends lost 2 bases at V and 1 base at J; junction bases unmatched: 19. The CDR3 is 19 amino acids. The CDR3 coding sequence is TGTGCCTGGAGTCGTCCTTTTGGAAGTCCGGCAGGGGGCCAAGAGACCCAGTACTTC. Its translation is CAWSRPFGSPAGGQETQYF.

This clone appeared a single time. The rearrangement uses TRBV30 and TRBJ1-3; possible D gene TRBD1, 5 bases. There are 14 residues in the CDR3. The V gene lost 2 bases and the J gene lost 2 bases, with 10 bases spanning the gap. From germline, CDR1 is GTSNPN and CDR2 SVGIG (reference sequence). The CDR3 spells CAWSPGGTGNTIYF. Here the CDR3 DNA reads TGTGCCTGGAGTCCGGGGGGAACTGGAAACACCATATATTTT.

In DNA form, the CDR3 reads TGTGCCAGTAACACTGGAGGGTCTGGAAACACCATATATTTT. It is translated as CASNTGGSGNTIYF. The chain carries TRBV19 and TRBJ1-3; no clear D gene. Trimming stripped 7 bases from V and 1 base from J, with 11 bases between. Germline CDR1 reads LNHDA; CDR2 reads SQIVND (reference sequence). The CDR3 is 14 residues long.

This clone turned up a few times. This rearrangement joins TRBV7-9 to TRBJ2-1, with 7 bases matching TRBD2. Trimming at V came to 2 bases and at J to 3 bases, leaving 10 bases not matched to a gene. Germline V gene lookup returns CDR1 SEHNR and CDR2 FQNEAQ (reference sequence). CDR3 length equals 17 residues. The CDR3 DNA reads as TGTGCCAGCAGCTTATCTTTTGGCGGGAGCGGCTACAATGAGCAGTTCTTC. It yields the protein CASSLSFGGSGYNEQFF.

In this sample, this clone turned up once. The chain links TRBV2 to TRBJ2-7; 11 bases are shared with TRBD1. The junction had 8 bases not matched to a gene; V was cut back by 1 base and J by 3 bases. The V gene's germline CDR1 is SNHLY and CDR2 FYNNEI. The CDR3 has 17 amino acids. In nucleotides, the CDR3 is TGTGCCAGCAGTGAAGGGACAGGGGGCTCCCTAGACTACGAGCAGTACTTC. Translated, it gives CASSEGTGGSLDYEQYF.

The V gene is TRBV24-1, the J gene TRBJ1-2; D gene ambiguous. From germline, CDR1 is KGHDR and CDR2 SFDVKD. V was pared by 0 bases and J by 8 bases, with 12 bases between. The CDR3 totals 14 residues. CDR3 DNA: TGTGCCACCAGTGATTTGCAAGAACTCGAAGGCTACACCTTC. Amino acid sequence: CATSDLQELEGYTF.

This chain uses TRBV6-6 with TRBJ1-2; a possible D gene is TRBD1 (5 bases). The V gene lost 6 bases and the J gene lost 8 bases, with 16 bases spanning the gap. Germline V CDR1 and CDR2: MNHNY, SVGAGI (reference sequence). There are 13 residues in the CDR3. The DNA of the CDR3 is TGTGCCAGCAGGAAGACAGAGACATCCGGCTACACCTTC. Its protein is CASRKTETSGYTF.

This rearrangement joins TRBV12-3 or TRBV12-4 to TRBJ2-3; possibly TRBD2 for D (5 bases). Trimming removed 6 bases at V and 5 bases at J, with 12 bases between. The CDR3 is 13 residues long. The CDR3 sequence is CASRRDREDTQYF. As DNA, the CDR3 is TGTGCCAGCAGACGGGATCGGGAAGATACGCAGTATTTT.